The 20 T cell receptor beta chains below all came from one sample that was sequenced in a study of T cells in Graves' hyperthyroidism and ophthalmopathy. TCR beta CDR3 regions were amplified from RNA. When the TCR CDR3 underwent first-round RT-PCR, the HTBI primer set was used. Via MiXCR, TCRdb re-called the multiplex PCR reads, giving one row per CDR3 protein. The sample has around 660,000 distinct CDR3 sequences, 45% seen once; the top ten hold roughly 6.5%. Sequences were obtained from peripheral blood or thyroid tissue (not recorded which). The receptors were gathered from an adult man with Graves' disease, either hyperthyroidism or ophthalmopathy (not recorded which).

The chain carries TRBV7-8 and TRBJ1-1, with a weak D call TRBD1 (6 bases). CDR1 SGHVS and CDR2 FQNEAQ come from the germline V gene. Trimming shortened V by 3 bases and J by 0 bases, and 14 bases separated the two germline ends. The CDR3 is 16 amino acids. CDR3 DNA: TGTGCCAGCAGCTTGAAGGGGGGAAAACTGAACACTGAAGCTTTCTTT. Translation gives CASSLKGGKLNTEAFF.

V is TRBV6-1 and J is TRBJ1-6; 7 positions agree with TRBD1. The CDR3 totals 15 residues. The V and J ends lost 6 bases and 5 bases, in that order; junction bases with no gene match: 7. Per the germline V gene, CDR1 is MNHNS and CDR2 is SASEGT. CDR3 coding DNA: TGTGCCAGCAGCCGTCCGGGGACAGATAATTCACCCCTCCACTTT. Its protein product is CASSRPGTDNSPLHF.

As for this clonotype: Compared with germline, one end of the junction differs, possibly owing to a read error. This chain links TRBV5-1 with TRBJ1-4; D not certain. The length of the CDR3 is 17 residues. The germline CDR1 and CDR2 sequences are SGHRS and YFSETQ. CDR3 sequence: CVSSLEDPTLLTEKLFF. In DNA form, the CDR3 reads TGTGTCAGCAGCTTGGAGGATCCGACACTACTGACAGAAAAACTGTTTTTT.

The rearrangement links TRBV6-1 to TRBJ2-7, with 10 bases identical to TRBD1. This CDR3 region has 14 residues. Germline CDR1 is MNHNS and CDR2 is SASEGT. V lost 3 bases to trimming and J lost 12 bases; unmatched junction nucleotides: 11. For the CDR3, the DNA is TGTGCCAGCAGTGACGAGCCGGGACAGGGGATTTTGTACTTC. Translated, it gives CASSDEPGQGILYF.

In the case of this clonotype: A read error is possible here, since a much larger clone lies one base away. The V and J genes are TRBV11-2 and TRBJ1-3, with D uncertain. This CDR3 has 15 amino acids. V was trimmed by 2 bases and J by 5 bases, leaving 13 bases between them. Germline V gives CDR1 SGHAT, CDR2 FQNNGV. CDR3: CASSLFPRSRNTIYF. The CDR3 DNA reads TGTGCCAGCAGCTTATTCCCTAGATCTAGAAACACCATATATTTT.

V usage is TRBV20-1 and J usage is TRBJ1-1; the D is unclear. V was shortened by 6 bases and J by 3 bases, with 11 bases between the two germline ends. The V gene's germline CDR1 is DFQATT and CDR2 SNEGSKA (reference sequence). The CDR3 contains 12 residues. The CDR3 loop is CSAWERYTEAFF. The CDR3 DNA reads TGCAGTGCGTGGGAAAGGTACACTGAAGCTTTCTTT.

Concerning this clonotype: This may stem from a read error, because a much larger clone lies one nucleotide away. V and J are TRBV10-2 and TRBJ1-1; D is undetermined. Per germline, CDR1 WSHSY and CDR2 SAAADI. The CDR3 contains 10 residues. The CDR3 region is CTSAGTEAFF. The CDR3 DNA is TGCACCAGCGCCGGTACTGAAGCTTTCTTT.

The V and J genes are TRBV7-9 and TRBJ2-7, with D possibly being TRBD1 (6 bases). This CDR3 is built from 15 residues. The V end was cut by 5 bases, the J end by 2 bases, with 16 bases between. The germline gives CDR1 SEHNR, CDR2 FQNEAQ (reference sequence). The CDR3 DNA sequence: TGTGCCAGCAGCGAGAGGGGGAGTGTGACCTACGAGCAGTACTTC. As protein: CASSERGSVTYEQYF.

The chain links TRBV6-5 to TRBJ1-2; D perhaps matches TRBD1 (5 bases). CDR3 length: 14 residues. Germline loops: CDR1 MNHEY, CDR2 SVGAGI. With 4 bases removed from V and 0 bases from J, the gap between germline ends came to 9 bases. CDR3 nucleotides: TGTGCCAGCAGTTTTGGGGGGGCTAACTATGGCTACACCTTC. Translation gives CASSFGGANYGYTF.

The chain couples TRBV6-5 to TRBJ2-2; 7 bases align to TRBD1. V shed 2 bases, J shed 0 bases, and the junction held 3 bases outside the gene matches. The CDR3 contains 16 residues. CDR1 MNHEY and CDR2 SVGAGI come from the germline V gene. CDR3 sequence reads: CASSYRGTANTGELFF. The CDR3 nucleotides are TGTGCCAGCAGTTACCGAGGGACAGCGAACACCGGGGAGCTGTTTTTT.

This clonotype was detected ten times or more. The chain employs TRBV29-1 and TRBJ2-7; TRBD1 agrees at 10 bases. J gave up 3 bases and V 7 bases, and 6 bases lay outside the gene matches. The CDR3 spans 13 residues. Per the germline V gene, CDR1 is SQVTM and CDR2 is ANQGSEA. The CDR3 region has the DNA TGCAGCGCGATAAGGACAGGGGGCTACGAGCAGTACTTC. Translated, it gives CSAIRTGGYEQYF.

The sample holds a few counts of this clonotype. The rearrangement links TRBV5-1 to TRBJ1-6; 7 bases fit TRBD1. This CDR3 is 15 amino acids long. Trimming took 4 bases from V and 7 from J; bases not matched to a gene: 8. Per the germline V gene, CDR1 is SGHRS and CDR2 is YFSETQ. As DNA, the CDR3 is TGCGCCAGCAGCACCGACAGGGCTCCGAATTCACCCCTCCACTTT. Translation gives CASSTDRAPNSPLHF.

The rearrangement links TRBV5-1 to TRBJ1-3; D unresolved. CDR3 size: 15 residues. The V gene lost 9 bases and the J gene lost 8 bases, with 24 bases spanning the gap. Germline V gene lookup returns CDR1 SGHRS and CDR2 YFSETQ. The CDR3: CATRIGGNYGYTIYF. CDR3 coding DNA: TGCGCCACCAGGATTGGCGGGAACTATGGCTACACCATATATTTT.

The V gene is TRBV10-3, the J gene TRBJ2-7; 9 bases are shared with TRBD1. J lost 12 bases, V lost 6 bases, and 12 bases had no gene match. Germline V gene data show CDR1 as ENHRY and CDR2 as SYGVKD. The CDR3 is 13 amino acids. CDR3 bases: TGTGCCATCAGCAGAGACAGGGGGGTCCAGCGGTACTTC. Protein: CAISRDRGVQRYF.

In this sample, this clonotype turned up many times. The chain couples TRBV19 to TRBJ1-3, with D possibly matching TRBD1 (6 bases). CDR1 LNHDA and CDR2 SQIVND come from the germline V gene (reference sequence). Trimming cost V 8 bases and J 5 bases, with 10 bases left between them. The CDR3 is 12 amino acids. The CDR3 loop is CASGQSRNTIYF. Written as DNA, the CDR3 is TGTGCCAGTGGACAGAGTCGAAACACCATATATTTT.

This clonotype appeared a few times. The chain recombines TRBV10-3 with TRBJ2-7; D is perhaps TRBD2 (5 bases). V gave up 0 bases and J gave up 1 base, with 13 bases separating them. Germline CDR1 reads ENHRY; CDR2 reads SYGVKD. This CDR3 has 16 residues. CDR3 protein: CAISESEEGSSYEQYF. The CDR3 nucleotides are TGTGCCATCAGTGAGTCGGAGGAAGGCTCTTCCTACGAGCAGTACTTC.

This clonotype was counted only a few times. The chain is built from TRBV10-2 and TRBJ2-7; 7 bases fit TRBD2. After removal of 2 bases from V and 2 bases from J, the junction contained 6 bases not matched to a gene. The CDR3 contains 15 residues. Germline V CDR1 and CDR2: WSHSY, SAAADI. The CDR3 DNA follows: TGCGCCAGCAGTGAGCTGGCTAGCGGCCCCTACGAGCAGTACTTC. The encoded protein is CASSELASGPYEQYF.

This clonotype has at least ten counts. The genes are TRBV7-9 and TRBJ1-4; possibly TRBD1 for D (5 bases). Trimming pared 5 bases from V and 8 bases from J, leaving 12 bases between. Germline lookup yields CDR1 SEHNR and CDR2 FQNEAQ (reference sequence). The length of the CDR3 is 13 residues. CDR3 sequence: CASSPSGQEKLFF. The CDR3 region has the DNA TGTGCCAGCAGCCCGTCGGGGCAGGAAAAACTGTTTTTT.

The chain employs TRBV2 and TRBJ1-6, with TRBD1 matching over 9 bases. Germline lookup yields CDR1 SNHLY and CDR2 FYNNEI. V lost 3 bases, J lost 10 bases, and 10 bases stayed unmatched. The CDR3 spans 16 residues. The CDR3 coding sequence is TGTGCCAGCAGTGAGGACCTACAGGGGGCTGGATCACCCCTCCACTTT. This encodes CASSEDLQGAGSPLHF.

This clonotype was recorded at least ten times. The gene calls are TRBV20-1 and TRBJ1-1, with 7 bases aligning to TRBD1. The CDR3 extends over 14 amino acids. The germline V gene encodes CDR1 DFQATT and CDR2 SNEGSKA (reference sequence). Trimming at V came to 0 bases and at J to 8 bases, leaving 9 bases not matched to a gene. This chain's CDR3 is CSARDGAGGFEAFF. The CDR3 nucleotides are TGCAGTGCTAGAGATGGAGCAGGGGGTTTCGAAGCTTTCTTT.